These T cell receptor beta chains were read from a single sample in a study of tumor T cells in aggressive B-cell lymphoma. Generated by immunoSEQ multiplex PCR, the TCRdb table keeps only in-frame clones and is missing some. The sample shows under 10,000 clones, approximately 82% of them seen only once. Sample: tumor tissue. The origin of the receptors is an adult with diffuse large B cell lymphoma. Each CDR3 is given without its conserved first and last residue. Fields, in order: V gene, D gene, CDR3 protein. A D gene is named only where the DNA matches it firmly.

v_call: TRBV19
d_call: TRBD1
cdr3_aa: ASRDRENSPLH

v_call: TRBV7-8
d_call: .
cdr3_aa: ASSVGVRRGELF

v_call: TRBV6-1
d_call: .
cdr3_aa: ASNLADTQY

v_call: TRBV9
d_call: TRBD2
cdr3_aa: ASSPGTSGYEQY

v_call: TRBV19
d_call: .
cdr3_aa: ATLDNGRVNTEAF

v_call: TRBV6-5
d_call: TRBD1
cdr3_aa: ASSRQGPYNEQF

v_call: TRBV19
d_call: TRBD2
cdr3_aa: ASSSGLAGRNTGELF

v_call: TRBV27
d_call: .
cdr3_aa: ASSRDTNYEQY

v_call: TRBV15
d_call: .
cdr3_aa: ATSRDVWGGYGYT

v_call: TRBV5-1
d_call: TRBD1
cdr3_aa: ASSLGQGDTQY

v_call: TRBV5-4
d_call: .
cdr3_aa: ASSLTGSEQY

v_call: TRBV4-1
d_call: .
cdr3_aa: ASSRGANSNQPQH

v_call: TRBV29-1
d_call: .
cdr3_aa: SVEGARGSTDTQY

v_call: TRBV6-5
d_call: .
cdr3_aa: ASSFDSSSYEQY

v_call: TRBV7-6
d_call: .
cdr3_aa: ASSYSQETQY

v_call: TRBV7-9
d_call: .
cdr3_aa: ASSLGANTEAF

v_call: TRBV2
d_call: TRBD2
cdr3_aa: ASRWSSGSNEQF

v_call: TRBV6-1
d_call: TRBD2
cdr3_aa: ASSERLAGDFYEQY

v_call: TRBV11-3
d_call: .
cdr3_aa: ASSLDAGWNEQY

v_call: TRBV5-1
d_call: TRBD1
cdr3_aa: TSSSDRGQEKLF

v_call: TRBV6-1
d_call: .
cdr3_aa: ASSELNQPQH

v_call: TRBV6-1
d_call: .
cdr3_aa: ASSVVFGYNEQF

v_call: TRBV19
d_call: TRBD1
cdr3_aa: ASRKSVGTGTDETQY

v_call: TRBV4-3
d_call: .
cdr3_aa: ASSQDRGSYNSPLH

v_call: TRBV18
d_call: TRBD1
cdr3_aa: ASSATGAFSYEQY

v_call: TRBV2
d_call: .
cdr3_aa: ASSEMRRNQPQH

v_call: TRBV19
d_call: TRBD2
cdr3_aa: ASSIDPPGLAYNEQF

v_call: TRBV5-6
d_call: .
cdr3_aa: ASSSLLNTEAF

v_call: TRBV6-5
d_call: .
cdr3_aa: ASSYLGLDGYT

v_call: TRBV6-5
d_call: TRBD1
cdr3_aa: AVGGQGADQPQH

v_call: TRBV6-5
d_call: .
cdr3_aa: ASRHTQEYSYEQY

v_call: TRBV30
d_call: .
cdr3_aa: AWSVQSRNEQY

v_call: TRBV18
d_call: .
cdr3_aa: ASSPPGARAVNSYEQY

v_call: TRBV27
d_call: .
cdr3_aa: ASSSRAFYGYT

v_call: TRBV14
d_call: .
cdr3_aa: ASSQGMNTEAF

v_call: TRBV6-6
d_call: .
cdr3_aa: ASEDTGVQETQY

v_call: TRBV29-1
d_call: TRBD1
cdr3_aa: SVADRGRREQY

v_call: TRBV4-1
d_call: TRBD2
cdr3_aa: ASSPFGGDTGELF

v_call: TRBV5-1
d_call: .
cdr3_aa: ASSPGRTGLNYGYT

v_call: TRBV19
d_call: TRBD2
cdr3_aa: ASSLLAGAYEQY

v_call: TRBV27
d_call: .
cdr3_aa: ASSQTGRGTEAF

v_call: TRBV6-5
d_call: .
cdr3_aa: ASSTLTGRKTQY

v_call: TRBV4-2
d_call: .
cdr3_aa: ASSRDILDTQY

v_call: TRBV2
d_call: .
cdr3_aa: ASRARVGTDTQY

v_call: TRBV7-2
d_call: TRBD1
cdr3_aa: ASSPAGTGGVDTQY

v_call: TRBV7-2
d_call: TRBD1
cdr3_aa: ASSLYDRAQY

v_call: TRBV10-3
d_call: TRBD1
cdr3_aa: AISEFTGDFTEAF

v_call: TRBV5-8
d_call: TRBD1
cdr3_aa: ASSRMDRGLSDTQY

v_call: TRBV9
d_call: TRBD1
cdr3_aa: ASSASGTGGNEQF